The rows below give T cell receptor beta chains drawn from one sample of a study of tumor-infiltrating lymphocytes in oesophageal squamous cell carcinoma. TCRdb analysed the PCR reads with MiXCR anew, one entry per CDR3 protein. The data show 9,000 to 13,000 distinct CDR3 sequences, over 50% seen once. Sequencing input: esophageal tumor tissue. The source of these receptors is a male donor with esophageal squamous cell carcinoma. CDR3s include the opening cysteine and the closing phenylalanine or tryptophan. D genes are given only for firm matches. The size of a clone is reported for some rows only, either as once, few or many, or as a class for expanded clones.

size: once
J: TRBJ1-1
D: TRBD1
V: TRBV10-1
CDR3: CASSELQGPNTEAFF
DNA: TGCGCCAGCAGTGAGTTACAGGGGCCGAACACTGAAGCTTTCTTT

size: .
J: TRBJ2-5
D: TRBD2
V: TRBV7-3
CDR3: CASSYLAGTKETQYF
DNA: TGTGCCAGCAGCTATCTAGCGGGGACTAAAGAGACCCAGTACTTC

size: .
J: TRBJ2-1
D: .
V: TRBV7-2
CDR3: CASSLGSWVEQFF
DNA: TGTGCCAGCAGCTTAGGGTCCTGGGTTGAGCAGTTCTTC

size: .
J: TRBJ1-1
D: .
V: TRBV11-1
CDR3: CASSRGSSEAFF
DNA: TGTGCCAGCAGTAGAGGGTCCAGTGAAGCTTTCTTT

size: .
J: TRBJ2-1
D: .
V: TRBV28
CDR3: CASGDPYEQFF
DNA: TGTGCCTCGGGAGACCCCTACGAGCAGTTCTTC

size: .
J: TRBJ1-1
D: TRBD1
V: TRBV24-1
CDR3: CATSDGQGVNTEAFF
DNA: TGTGCCACCAGTGATGGACAGGGCGTGAACACTGAAGCTTTCTTT

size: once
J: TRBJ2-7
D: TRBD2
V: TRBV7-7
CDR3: CASSAPTSGRSYEQYF
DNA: TGTGCCAGCAGCGCCCCGACTAGCGGGAGGTCCTACGAGCAGTACTTC

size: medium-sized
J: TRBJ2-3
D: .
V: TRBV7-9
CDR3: CASSTRGGGDTQYF
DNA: TGTGCCAGCAGCACTAGGGGGGGAGGGGATACGCAGTATTTT

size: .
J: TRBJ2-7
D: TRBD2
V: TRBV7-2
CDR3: CASRSQREGQDNEQYF
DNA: TGTGCCAGCAGGAGCCAGCGGGAGGGCCAAGACAATGAGCAGTACTTC

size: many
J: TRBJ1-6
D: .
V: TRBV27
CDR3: CASSLSTRGVSPLHF
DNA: TGTGCCAGCAGTTTATCCACCCGGGGTGTGTCACCCCTCCACTTT

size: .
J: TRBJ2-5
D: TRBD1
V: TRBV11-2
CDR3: CASYLRDRVTQETQYF
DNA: TGTGCCAGCTACCTCCGGGACAGGGTTACCCAAGAGACCCAGTACTTC

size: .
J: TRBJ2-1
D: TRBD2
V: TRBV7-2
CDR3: CASSLGFSGGDNEQFF
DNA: TGTGCCAGCAGCCTAGGTTTTAGCGGGGGGGACAATGAGCAGTTCTTC

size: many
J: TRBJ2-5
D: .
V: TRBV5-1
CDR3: CASSKGVGGETQYF
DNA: TGCGCCAGCAGCAAAGGGGTGGGGGGAGAGACCCAGTACTTC

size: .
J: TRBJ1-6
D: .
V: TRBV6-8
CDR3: CASSYRGPLHF
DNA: TGTGCCAGCAGTTACAGAGGGCCACTCCACTTT

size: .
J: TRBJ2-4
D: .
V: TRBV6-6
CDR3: CASSYSIKNEQYF
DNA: TGTGCCAGCAGTTACTCGATCAAAAATGAGCAGTACTTC

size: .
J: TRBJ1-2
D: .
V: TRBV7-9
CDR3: CASSTLAQGLDNYGYTF
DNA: TGTGCCAGCAGCACGCTAGCCCAGGGCCTCGATAACTATGGCTACACCTTC

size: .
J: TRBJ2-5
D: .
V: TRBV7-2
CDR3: CASSPSRETQYF
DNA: TGTGCCAGCAGCCCGTCCCGGGAGACCCAGTACTTC

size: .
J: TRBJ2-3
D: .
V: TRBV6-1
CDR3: CASSEGYTPGTDTQYF
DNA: TGTGCCAGCAGTGAGGGATACACGCCAGGCACAGATACGCAGTATTTT

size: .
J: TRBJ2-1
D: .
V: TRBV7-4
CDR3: CASSLGFNEQFF
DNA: TGTGCCAGCAGCTTAGGGTTTAATGAGCAGTTCTTC

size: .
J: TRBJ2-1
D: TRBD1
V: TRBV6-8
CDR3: CASVPGTGLNEQFF
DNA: TGTGCCAGCGTTCCCGGGACAGGGCTGAATGAGCAGTTCTTC

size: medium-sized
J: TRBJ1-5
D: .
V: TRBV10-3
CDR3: CAISELGGNQPQHF
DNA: TGTGCCATCAGTGAACTTGGCGGGAATCAGCCCCAGCATTTT

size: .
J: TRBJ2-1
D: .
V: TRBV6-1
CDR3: CASSPRPGLGQFF
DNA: TGTGCCAGCAGCCCACGTCCCGGGTTGGGGCAGTTCTTC

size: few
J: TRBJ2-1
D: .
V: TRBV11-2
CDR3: CASSLSRGDYNEQFF
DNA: TGTGCCAGCAGCTTAAGCCGGGGCGACTACAATGAGCAGTTCTTC

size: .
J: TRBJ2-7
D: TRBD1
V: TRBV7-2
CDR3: CASSLVGTGSYEQYF
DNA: TGTGCCAGCAGCTTAGTAGGGACAGGTTCCTACGAGCAGTACTTC

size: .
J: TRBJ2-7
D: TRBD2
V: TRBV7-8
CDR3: CASSPRREPRYEQYF
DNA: TGTGCCAGCAGCCCCCGGCGGGAGCCCCGCTACGAGCAGTACTTC

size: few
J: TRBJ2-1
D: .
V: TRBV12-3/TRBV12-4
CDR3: CASTRGRGYYNEQFF
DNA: TGTGCCAGCACCAGAGGGAGGGGGTACTACAATGAGCAGTTCTTC

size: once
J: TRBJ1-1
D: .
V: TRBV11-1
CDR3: CASSSRGRGNTEAFF
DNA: TGTGCCAGCAGCAGTCGGGGGCGAGGGAACACTGAAGCTTTCTTT